The clone carrying this T cell receptor beta chain was seen more than once but under ten times. The antigen remains undetermined. The length of the CDR3 is 15 residues. Deletions cut 10 bases from V and 2 bases from J, with 19 bases between. TCRdb used MiXCR to reprocess the 5' RACE reads, holding one entry per CDR3 protein. This table holds fewer than 100,000 distinct CDR3 sequences, approximately 15% found once. The data were taken from a study of early T cells in non-severe SARS-CoV-2 infection. Across the study: The sequenced material was bulk RNA from unsorted whole blood, and its chains were unpaired. Whole-study results and caveats: Private and CD4 specificities were missed by VDJdb matching, which favored anti-spike CD8 responses.

The chain joins TRBV12-3 or TRBV12-4 to TRBJ2-3; D remains ambiguous. Material: whole blood. The TCR was taken from an adult who was a healthcare worker with PCR-confirmed SARS-CoV-2 infection or an uninfected control (not recorded which). The CDR3: CATTRPLGPTDTQYF. Written as DNA, the CDR3 is TGTGCCACCACGAGGCCGTTAGGACCCACAGATACGCAGTATTTT.